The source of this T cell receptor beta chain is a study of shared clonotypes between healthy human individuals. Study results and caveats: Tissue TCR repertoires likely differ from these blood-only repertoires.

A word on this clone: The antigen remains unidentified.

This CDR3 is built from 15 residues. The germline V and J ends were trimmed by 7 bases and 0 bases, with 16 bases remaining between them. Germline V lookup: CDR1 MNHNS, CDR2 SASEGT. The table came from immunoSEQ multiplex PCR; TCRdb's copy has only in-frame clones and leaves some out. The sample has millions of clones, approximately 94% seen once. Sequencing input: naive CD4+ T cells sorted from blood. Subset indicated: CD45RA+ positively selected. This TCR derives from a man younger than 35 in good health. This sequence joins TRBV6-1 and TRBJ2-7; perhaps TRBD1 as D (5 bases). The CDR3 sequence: CASNLRKGASYEQYF. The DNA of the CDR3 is TGTGCCAGCAACCTACGTAAAGGGGCCTCCTACGAGCAGTACTTC.